The clone carrying this T cell receptor (beta chain) has more than one count but fewer than ten. Between the trimmed V and J ends, which lost 7 bases and 0 bases, there was a span of 7 bases. The germline CDR1 and CDR2 sequences are DFQATT and SNEGSKA (reference sequence). This CDR3 spans 11 amino acids. The sample originates from a study of cytotoxic CD8 clonotypes in ibrutinib-treated CLL. Method: immunoSEQ multiplex PCR; TCRdb's copy keeps in-frame clones and lacks some. This table holds 60,000 or so clones, 45% to 60% found once. The sequencing here drew on PBMCs, taken after 12 months of ibrutinib treatment. This TCR derives from a human donor with chronic lymphocytic leukemia. The rearrangement links TRBV20-1 to TRBJ2-7; D not certain. As DNA, the CDR3 is TGCAGTGTAGGCGGCTCCTACGAGCAGTACTTC. This encodes CSVGGSYEQYF.